The clone carrying this TCR beta chain came up many times. Its target is unknown. Trimming cost V 4 bases and J 5 bases; bases outside gene matches: 16. CDR1 is MGHRA and CDR2 is YSYEKL in the germline V gene. The CDR3 length is 18 residues. This specimen belongs to a study of T cells after yellow fever vaccination. Study background: The SMART-Seq v4 Ultra Low Input method served to prepare the low-cell-number fractions. Overall study results and limits: Only a minor proportion of clonotypes was detected across both CD4 and CD8 compartments. Reappearing after the booster were most of the clones from primary vaccination (around 96% CD4, approximately 86% CD8).

They built TCR cDNA with 5'RACE template switching, a step that put in a universal primer site and UMIs. TCRdb processed the 5' RACE reads anew with MiXCR; each CDR3 protein has one entry. Of about 340,000 distinct CDR3 sequences in the sample, approximately 4% were seen once. The clonotype originates from a young man who received the YFV17D yellow fever vaccine. Sample: PBMCs, taken 5 days after the yellow fever booster vaccination. The chain links TRBV4-1 to TRBJ2-1, with TRBD1 matching 8 bases. In DNA, the CDR3 is TGCGCCAGCAGCCCCCGGGATCCCGGACAGGGAATAAACAATGAGCAGTTCTTC. Protein product: CASSPRDPGQGINNEQFF.